The T cell receptor beta chain described here comes from a study of control samples from healthy donors and cancer patients. TCRdb's copy holds only in-frame clones and misses some; the assay was immunoSEQ multiplex PCR. The sample includes some 150,000 clones, about 93% of them seen just once. CDR1 is SGHNT and CDR2 is YYREEE in the germline V gene (reference sequence). This CDR3 contains 15 residues. V lost 0 bases and J lost 5, with 14 bases in between. The TCR sequence derives from a woman aged 55-69 years in good health. The rearrangement joins TRBV5-4 to TRBJ2-5; maybe TRBD2 (7 bases). Sequenced: blood. This CDR3 is CASSLGLGGAETQYF. CDR3 nucleotides: TGTGCCAGCAGCTTGGGTTTAGGGGGGGCCGAGACCCAGTACTTC. Drawing the rest from reference TRBV5-4 and TRBJ2-5, the complete variable domain is ETGVTQSPTHLIKTRGQQVTLRCSSQSGHNTVSWYQQALGQGPQFIFQYYREEENGRGNFPPRFSGLQFPNYSSELNVNALELDDSALYLCASSLGLGGAETQYFGPGTRLLVL.